These T cell receptor beta chains were read from a single sample in a study of CD8+ T cells in alopecia areata. The method was immunoSEQ multiplex PCR; TCRdb's version includes in-frame clones alone and lacks a portion of them. The data contain 90,000 to 120,000 clones, roughly 84% of them singletons. This material consisted of CD8+ T cells sorted from blood, taken at week 24, from a patient treated with tofacitinib. The receptors originated from a human donor with alopecia areata. Both conserved end residues are part of each CDR3. Each record gives: J gene, CDR3 length, V gene, clone size, D gene, CDR3 protein, CDR3 DNA. D genes are given only for firm matches. The size entry is marked missing in some rows and otherwise reads once, few, many or a size class.

>TRBJ2-3|14|TRBV30|-|TRBD2
CAWSPLSGTDTQYF
TGTGCCTGGAGTCCACTTAGCGGGACAGATACGCAGTATTTT
>TRBJ1-1|13|TRBV5-5|-|-
CASSLGVDTEAFF
TGTGCCAGCAGCTTGGGAGTCGACACTGAAGCTTTCTTT
>TRBJ2-7|11|TRBV5-1|-|-
CASSGAYEQYF
TGCGCCAGCAGCGGTGCCTACGAGCAGTACTTC
>TRBJ1-3|17|TRBV14|-|-
CASSQDVQTSSGNTIYF
TGTGCCAGCAGCCAAGATGTTCAGACAAGCTCTGGAAACACCATATATTTT
>TRBJ1-1|13|TRBV10-3|-|-
CAISLDTNTEAFF
TGTGCCATCAGTCTGGACACCAACACTGAAGCTTTCTTT
>TRBJ2-7|13|TRBV18|-|-
CASSPPGRAEQYF
TGTGCCAGCTCACCACCGGGACGGGCCGAGCAGTACTTC
>TRBJ2-7|15|TRBV4-1|-|-
CASSQDWDTTYEQYF
TGCGCCAGCAGCCAAGACTGGGACACAACCTACGAGCAGTACTTC
>TRBJ2-7|14|TRBV5-1|-|TRBD1
CASSSGQGTYEQYF
TGCGCCAGCAGCTCAGGACAGGGGACCTACGAGCAGTACTTC
>TRBJ2-7|13|TRBV5-1|-|TRBD1
CASSLVTGNEQYF
TGCGCCAGCAGCTTGGTGACAGGGAACGAGCAGTACTTC
>TRBJ2-3|13|TRBV4-1|-|-
CASSLQGTDTQYF
TGCGCCAGCAGCCTACAGGGCACAGATACGCAGTATTTT
>TRBJ2-7|14|TRBV7-2|few|TRBD2
CASSARGAYQEQYF
TGTGCCAGCAGCGCGCGGGGGGCCTACCAGGAGCAGTACTTC
>TRBJ1-6|17|TRBV27|-|-
CASSSHRPPSYNSPLHF
TGTGCCAGCAGTTCCCACAGGCCCCCCTCCTATAATTCACCCCTCCACTTT
>TRBJ1-2|17|TRBV9|-|TRBD1
CASSVGRGRRGSDGYTF
TGTGCCAGCAGCGTCGGGAGGGGACGCAGGGGGTCGGATGGCTACACCTTC
>TRBJ1-1|17|TRBV4-1|once|-
CASSQDTDPLGGTEAFF
TGCGCCAGCAGCCAAGATACCGATCCTTTAGGGGGCACTGAAGCTTTCTTT
>TRBJ2-4|12|TRBV19|few|-
CASSIGWDIQYF
TGTGCCAGTAGTATAGGGTGGGACATTCAGTACTTC
>TRBJ2-5|13|TRBV27|-|-
CATSRREEETQYF
TGTGCCACGTCCAGGCGAGAGGAAGAGACCCAGTACTTC
>TRBJ1-2|14|TRBV10-2|-|-
CASSGEGSDYGYTF
TGCGCCAGCAGTGGCGAGGGGAGCGACTATGGCTACACCTTC
>TRBJ2-1|12|TRBV15|-|-
CATGGGDNEQFF
TGTGCCACCGGGGGCGGAGACAATGAGCAGTTCTTC
>TRBJ1-4|15|TRBV7-8|-|-
CASSLGGGINEKLFF
TGTGCCAGCAGCTTGGGCGGGGGGATAAATGAAAAGCTGTTTTTT
>TRBJ1-1|12|TRBV30|-|-
CAWKQGRAEAFF
TGTGCCTGGAAACAGGGAAGGGCTGAAGCTTTCTTT
>TRBJ2-1|16|TRBV6-4|-|-
CASSDLPQGSYNEQFF
TGTGCCAGCAGTGACTTGCCACAGGGTAGCTACAATGAGCAGTTCTTC